This is a list of T cell receptor beta chains from one sample in a study of a mutant IDH1 vaccine in newly diagnosed glioma. TCRdb's copy holds only in-frame clones and misses some; the assay was immunoSEQ multiplex PCR. This repertoire shows 35,000 to 45,000 clones, 75% to 90% found once; its top ten account for approximately 1.5%. These receptors' targets are unknown. The specimen comprised PBMCs, sampled from a glioma patient whose treatment included an IDH1 peptide vaccine. The receptors were gathered from a man in his forties or fifties with glioma. Each CDR3 is given with its conserved first and last residue. The D gene is left open where the match is weak. The listing skips clone size in some rows; elsewhere it reads once, few, many or a size class.

TRBJ2-7 | TRBV7-8 | TRBD2 | . | CASSLNPTSGKIYEQYF | TGTGCCAGCAGCTTAAACCCGACTAGCGGAAAAATCTACGAGCAGTACTTC
TRBJ2-2 | TRBV27 | TRBD1 | . | CASSPARGRTGELFF | TGTGCCAGCAGTCCCGCCAGGGGGCGTACCGGGGAGCTGTTTTTT
TRBJ1-4 | TRBV18 | . | . | CASSYHPGRVAREKLFF | TGTGCCAGCTCATACCACCCCGGCAGGGTTGCACGGGAAAAACTGTTTTTT
TRBJ1-5 | TRBV28 | . | . | CASQRSRGNQPQHF | TGTGCCAGCCAAAGGAGCCGGGGCAATCAGCCCCAGCATTTT
TRBJ2-1 | TRBV5-1 | TRBD1 | . | CASSLKQGAYNEQFF | TGCGCCAGCAGCTTGAAACAGGGGGCTTACAATGAGCAGTTCTTC
TRBJ1-5 | TRBV9 | . | . | CASSRGRNQPQHF | TGTGCCAGCAGCAGAGGGCGCAATCAGCCCCAGCATTTT
TRBJ2-7 | TRBV7-6 | TRBD1 | . | CASSQGDEQYF | TGTGCCAGCAGCCAGGGGGACGAGCAGTACTTC
TRBJ1-5 | TRBV7-2 | TRBD1 | . | CASSLQQGINQPQHF | TGTGCCAGCAGCCTCCAACAGGGGATCAATCAGCCCCAGCATTTT
TRBJ1-4 | TRBV4-1 | . | . | CASRLTVNNEKLFF | TGCGCCAGCAGGCTGACAGTTAATAATGAAAAACTGTTTTTT
TRBJ2-2 | TRBV7-7 | . | . | CASSLVGRGTGELFF | TGTGCTAGCAGCTTAGTTGGTAGGGGCACCGGGGAGCTGTTTTTT
TRBJ2-2 | TRBV11-2 | . | . | CASSSTAGELFF | TGTGCCAGCAGCTCTACAGCCGGGGAGCTGTTTTTT
TRBJ2-2 | TRBV7-2 | TRBD2 | . | CASSLFGTSHSTGELFF | TGTGCCAGCAGCTTATTTGGGACTAGTCATAGCACCGGGGAGCTGTTTTTT
TRBJ1-1 | TRBV4-3 | . | . | CASSRILDSTEAFF | TGCGCCAGCAGCCGTATTCTCGATAGCACTGAAGCTTTCTTT
TRBJ1-5 | TRBV27 | TRBD1 | . | CASSWVGGQGANQPQHF | TGTGCCAGCAGTTGGGTTGGAGGACAGGGGGCCAATCAGCCCCAGCATTTT
TRBJ2-3 | TRBV11-3 | TRBD2 | . | CASSRRSGGLDSTDTQYF | TGTGCCAGCAGCCGGAGAAGCGGGGGGCTAGACAGCACAGATACGCAGTATTTT
TRBJ1-5 | TRBV5-3 | TRBD1 | . | CARSGGDRLIHQPQHF | TGTGCCAGAAGCGGAGGGGACAGGCTTATACATCAGCCCCAGCATTTT
TRBJ2-7 | TRBV11-3 | TRBD1 | . | CASSSPGQPYEQYF | TGTGCCAGCAGCTCTCCGGGACAGCCCTACGAGCAGTACTTC
TRBJ1-6 | TRBV19 | . | . | CASSIEGTFGSPLHF | TGTGCCAGTAGTATAGAGGGCACTTTTGGCTCACCCCTCCACTTT
TRBJ2-3 | TRBV29-1 | . | . | CSVNYREDTQYF | TGCAGCGTTAACTACAGGGAAGATACGCAGTATTTT
TRBJ2-3 | TRBV6-4 | TRBD2 | . | CASSAPGWGGADTQYF | TGTGCCAGCAGTGCCCCGGGTTGGGGGGGGGCAGATACGCAGTATTTT
TRBJ2-3 | TRBV7-2 | . | . | CASSNRVGGTDTQYF | TGTGCCAGCAGTAACAGGGTTGGGGGCACAGATACGCAGTATTTT
TRBJ1-4 | TRBV10-3 | . | . | CAISESTIGGGEKLFF | TGTGCCATCAGTGAGTCAACTATCGGGGGCGGAGAAAAACTGTTTTTT
TRBJ2-7 | TRBV5-1 | TRBD1 | . | CASSSTQGAGEQYF | TGCGCCAGCAGCTCGACACAGGGGGCGGGCGAGCAGTACTTC
TRBJ2-1 | TRBV5-1 | . | . | CASKRDSYNEQFF | TGCGCCAGCAAGCGAGACTCCTACAATGAGCAGTTCTTC
TRBJ1-1 | TRBV6-5 | . | . | CASSRGTEAFF | TGTGCCAGCAGTAGGGGGACAGAAGCTTTCTTT
TRBJ1-4 | TRBV27 | TRBD1 | . | CASTRTGGNEKLFF | TGTGCCAGCACTCGGACAGGTGGAAATGAAAAACTGTTTTTT
TRBJ2-5 | TRBV5-5 | . | once | CASSTDQVETQYF | TGTGCCAGCAGCACCGACCAAGTAGAGACCCAGTACTTC
TRBJ1-1 | TRBV28 | TRBD1 | once | CASSLYRGSTEAFF | TGTGCCAGCAGTTTATACAGGGGAAGCACTGAAGCTTTCTTT
TRBJ2-7 | TRBV7-9 | . | . | CASSTGSPYEQYF | TGTGCCAGCAGCACCGGGTCACCCTACGAGCAGTACTTC
TRBJ1-4 | TRBV7-8 | TRBD1 | . | CASRGLGQFNEKLFF | TGTGCCAGCAGGGGACTGGGACAGTTTAATGAAAAACTGTTTTTT
TRBJ2-3 | TRBV5-5 | . | . | CASSSFRQAPGTQYF | TGTGCCAGCAGCTCCTTCAGACAGGCCCCCGGTACGCAGTATTTT
TRBJ2-1 | TRBV4-1 | TRBD2 | . | CASSQWASGRYNYNEQFF | TGCGCCAGCAGCCAATGGGCTAGCGGGAGGTATAATTACAATGAGCAGTTCTTC
TRBJ1-2 | TRBV10-2 | TRBD1 | . | CASSEGQGHVHGYTF | TGCGCCAGCAGCGAGGGACAGGGGCATGTTCATGGCTACACCTTC
TRBJ1-1 | TRBV4-1 | TRBD1 | . | CASSLRTGAATLNTEAFF | TGCGCCAGCAGCCTCCGGACAGGGGCCGCCACGCTGAACACTGAAGCTTTCTTT
TRBJ1-5 | TRBV28 | . | . | CASSLDTINQPQHF | TGTGCCAGCAGTTTGGACACCATCAATCAGCCCCAGCATTTT
TRBJ1-2 | TRBV5-4 | . | few | CASSLALQNYGYTF | TGTGCCAGCAGCTTGGCCTTACAGAATTATGGCTACACCTTC
TRBJ2-7 | TRBV28 | TRBD2 | once | CASESRTSAFYEQYF | TGTGCCAGCGAGTCCAGGACTAGCGCCTTCTACGAGCAGTACTTC
TRBJ2-1 | TRBV7-2 | TRBD2 | once | CASSARGREGQFSNEQFF | TGTGCCAGCAGCGCCCGGGGGCGGGAGGGCCAATTTTCCAATGAGCAGTTCTTC
TRBJ1-2 | TRBV7-2 | . | once | CASSSSPRYGYTF | TGTGCCAGCAGCTCCTCCCCTCGCTATGGCTACACCTTC
TRBJ1-6 | TRBV4-2 | TRBD1 | once | CASSQVRGQGNSPLHF | TGTGCCAGCAGCCAAGTTCGGGGACAGGGGAATTCACCCCTCCACTTT
TRBJ2-3 | TRBV19 | . | . | CASSIDLSTDTQYF | TGTGCCAGTAGTATAGATCTAAGCACAGATACGCAGTATTTT
TRBJ1-5 | TRBV19 | . | . | CASSTYNREGQPQHF | TGTGCCAGTAGTACGTATAACAGGGAAGGACAGCCCCAGCATTTT